This entry lists 14 T cell receptor beta chains sequenced from one sample in a study of blood T cells in healthy people across ages. Using a J-beta primer mix together with a sample-barcoded 5' primer, a second PCR was run for about 7 to 12 cycles. A single record per CDR3 protein comes from TCRdb applying MiXCR to the 5' RACE reads. The sample contains 550,000 to 800,000 distinct CDR3 sequences, less than 40% of which appear only once. The sample comprised blood. These receptors were collected from a woman older than 75 in good health.

The chain links TRBV6-5 to TRBJ1-1; a weak D match, TRBD1 (5 bases). CDR1 is MNHEY and CDR2 is SVGAGI in the germline V gene. Trimming removed 0 bases at V and 2 bases at J, with 7 bases between. The CDR3 extends over 14 amino acids. As DNA, the CDR3 is TGTGCCAGCAGTTACTCGACAGTAAACACTGAAGCTTTCTTT. It codes for CASSYSTVNTEAFF.

This chain uses TRBV6-5 with TRBJ2-3; 11 bases are shared with TRBD2. CDR3 length: 17 residues. The junction had 7 bases not matched to a gene; V was cut back by 0 bases and J by 5 bases. CDR1 and CDR2 (germline): MNHEY, SVGAGI. This CDR3 reads CASSYSNSGGVIDTQYF. The CDR3 nucleotides read TGTGCCAGCAGTTACTCGAATAGCGGGGGGGTCATAGATACGCAGTATTTT.

The J gene is TRBJ1-1, the V gene TRBV3-1; the D gene is possibly TRBD1 (6 bases). The germline CDR1 and CDR2 sequences are LGHDT and YNNKEL (reference sequence). CDR3 size: 11 residues. V lost 0 bases and J lost 10, with 6 bases in between. CDR3 sequence (DNA): TGTGCCAGCAGCCAAGAACAGGGAGCTTTCTTT. Its protein product is CASSQEQGAFF.

This clonotype was picked up a small number of times. A single base separates this from a much larger clone, so it may be a read error. The chain joins TRBV6-1 to TRBJ2-1; D is perhaps TRBD2 (6 bases). The germline CDR1 and CDR2 sequences are MNHNS and SASEGT. V lost 5 bases, J lost 13 bases, and 27 bases lay in between. This CDR3 region has 16 residues. This CDR3 is CASSPLSRGFQETQFF. The DNA for the CDR3 is TGTGCCAGCAGTCCCCTCTCGCGGGGATTCCAAGAGACCCAGTTCTTC.

This clonotype appeared many times. This chain links TRBV27 with TRBJ1-5; 9 nucleotides line up with TRBD1. CDR3 length: 16 amino acids. From germline, CDR1 is MNHEY and CDR2 SMNVEV (reference sequence). Unmatched junction bases numbered 8, after V lost 5 bases and J lost 3 bases. This CDR3 is CASSPGDRVDNQPQHF. Here the CDR3 DNA reads TGTGCCAGCAGTCCCGGGGACAGGGTTGACAATCAGCCCCAGCATTTT.

CDR3 loop: CATSREVPGINTEAFF. The CDR3, as DNA: TGTGCCACCAGCAGAGAAGTCCCAGGGATCAACACTGAAGCTTTCTTT. V is TRBV15 and J is TRBJ1-1; possibly TRBD1 for D (5 bases). This CDR3 comprises 16 residues. V shed 0 bases and J shed 2 bases, with 13 bases lying between them. Germline V lookup: CDR1 LNHNV, CDR2 YYDKDF (reference sequence).

The J gene is TRBJ2-3, the V gene TRBV15; the D is unclear. Germline CDR1 and CDR2: LNHNV and YYDKDF (reference sequence). This CDR3 comprises 14 residues. Between the trimmed V and J ends, which lost 0 bases and 2 bases, there was a span of 6 bases. As DNA, the CDR3 is TGTGCCACCAGCAGAGATGGCTCCACAGATACGCAGTATTTT. Residues: CATSRDGSTDTQYF.

The gene calls are TRBV4-1 and TRBJ1-2; the match to TRBD1 covers 9 bases. CDR1 MGHRA and CDR2 YSYEKL come from the germline V gene. This CDR3 is built from 16 residues. V was clipped by 2 bases and J by 13 bases; unmatched bases: 17. The CDR3 DNA reads TGCGCCAGCAGCCAACCGCCCGGGACAGGGAGTACCGGCGGCACCTTC. Amino acids: CASSQPPGTGSTGGTF.

The chain has TRBV2 and TRBJ2-3, with 7 positions matching TRBD1. V was clipped by 7 bases and J by 3 bases; unmatched bases: 10. Germline V gene data show CDR1 as SNHLY and CDR2 as FYNNEI. The CDR3 spans 15 residues. The CDR3 nucleotides read TGTGCCAGCAACGTCAGGGGGTCAGCGACAGATACGCAGTATTTT. Translation: CASNVRGSATDTQYF.

In regard to this clonotype: A much larger clone differs by one base, so this may be a read error. CDR3 DNA: TGTGCCAGCCGGTTTGGGAGTTCGGATGAGCAGTTCTTC. This codes for CASRFGSSDEQFF. The V and J genes are TRBV11-2 and TRBJ2-1, with D possibly TRBD2 on 5 matching bases. The CDR3 contains 13 residues. CDR1 is SGHAT and CDR2 is FQNNGV in the germline V gene. Between the trimmed V and J ends, which lost 8 bases and 8 bases, there was a span of 16 bases.

The sample holds many counts of this clonotype. The chain joins TRBV5-1 to TRBJ2-1; TRBD2 is a possible D gene (5 bases). Germline V gene lookup returns CDR1 SGHRS and CDR2 YFSETQ. V was trimmed by 2 bases and J by 7 bases, leaving 10 bases between them. The CDR3 consists of 13 residues. The CDR3 nucleotides read TGCGCCAGCAGCTTATCGGGGTTTAATGAGCAGTTCTTC. Its translation is CASSLSGFNEQFF.

In its sample, this clonotype was seen many times. This sequence joins TRBV12-3 or TRBV12-4 and TRBJ2-2; D not resolved. CDR3 length: 17 residues. With 3 bases removed from V and 6 bases from J, the gap between germline ends came to 20 bases. CDR3: CASSFSSGLVGSGELFF. CDR3 nucleotides: TGTGCCAGCAGTTTTTCATCCGGGTTGGTGGGGTCCGGGGAGCTGTTTTTT.

The sample holds a few counts of this clonotype. J is TRBJ2-2 and V is TRBV5-1; 9 bases are a match to TRBD1. Germline V lookup: CDR1 SGHRS, CDR2 YFSETQ. V trimming: 4 bases; J trimming: 6 bases; junction bases outside the gene matches: 10. The CDR3 is 16 residues long. The CDR3: CASSQTGQGSAGELFF. CDR3 sequence (DNA): TGCGCCAGCAGCCAGACGGGACAGGGTAGCGCCGGGGAGCTGTTTTTT.

This clonotype occurred a few times. The chain is built from TRBV12-3 or TRBV12-4 and TRBJ1-1; D remains ambiguous. Trimming cost V 0 bases and J 0 bases, with 8 bases left between them. This CDR3 comprises 15 residues. CDR3 in amino acids: CASSLAPALNTEAFF. CDR3 DNA sequence: TGTGCCAGCAGTTTAGCGCCAGCTTTGAACACTGAAGCTTTCTTT.